The T cell receptor (beta chain) under discussion was sequenced for a study of T cells after somatic rescue of genetic block. The CDR3 runs to 16 residues. CDR1 and CDR2 from the germline V gene are MNHEY and SVGAGI. V lost 4 bases and J lost 10; bases outside the gene matches: 18. Here immunoSEQ multiplex PCR was the method, and the copy in TCRdb shows in-frame clones only, minus some. The sample lists roughly 71,000 clones, roughly 90% occurring once. Input material: peripheral blood mononuclear cells (PBMCs). The chain has TRBV6-5 and TRBJ1-1, with 7 bases matching TRBD1. The sequence was obtained from a young man. The CDR3 region has the DNA TGTGCCAGCAGTTCGCCGGGACAGCGGTCCGTTAGGGGAGCTTTCTTT. Its translation: CASSSPGQRSVRGAFF.